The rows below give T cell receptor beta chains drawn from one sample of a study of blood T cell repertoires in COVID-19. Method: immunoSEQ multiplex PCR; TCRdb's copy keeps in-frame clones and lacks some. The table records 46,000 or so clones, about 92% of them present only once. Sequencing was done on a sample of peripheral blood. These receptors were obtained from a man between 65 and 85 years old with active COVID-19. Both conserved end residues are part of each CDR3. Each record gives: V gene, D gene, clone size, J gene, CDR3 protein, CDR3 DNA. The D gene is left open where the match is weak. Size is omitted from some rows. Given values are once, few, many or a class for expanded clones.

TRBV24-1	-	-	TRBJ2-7	CATSDSSSYEQYF	TGTGCCACCAGTGATTCGAGCTCCTACGAGCAGTACTTC
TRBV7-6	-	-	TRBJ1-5	CASSLGDTGNQPQHF	TGTGCCAGCAGCTTAGGTGACACAGGGAATCAGCCCCAGCATTTT
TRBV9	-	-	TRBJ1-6	CASSVGSSYNSPLHF	TGTGCCAGCAGCGTGGGGAGCTCCTATAATTCACCCCTCCACTTT
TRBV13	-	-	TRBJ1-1	CASSRFTAGVDEAFF	TGTGCCAGCAGCCGATTTACTGCGGGTGTTGATGAAGCTTTCTTT
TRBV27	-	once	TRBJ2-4	CASSRRPIGAKNIQYF	TGTGCCAGCAGTCGCCGGCCGATCGGGGCCAAAAACATTCAGTACTTC
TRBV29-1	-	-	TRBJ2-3	CSVASRELSLDTQYF	TGCAGCGTTGCTAGTCGGGAGTTATCGTTAGATACGCAGTATTTT
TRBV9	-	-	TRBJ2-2	CASSVRVRGNTGELFF	TGTGCCAGCAGCGTACGGGTCAGGGGTAACACCGGGGAGCTGTTTTTT
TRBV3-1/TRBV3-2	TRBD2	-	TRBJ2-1	CASSQIRTSPPNEQFF	TGTGCCAGCAGCCAGATCCGGACTAGTCCCCCTAATGAGCAGTTCTTC
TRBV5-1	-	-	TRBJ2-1	CASSSGQSYNEQFF	TGCGCCAGCAGCTCGGGACAATCCTACAATGAGCAGTTCTTC
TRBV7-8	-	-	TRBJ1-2	CASSFVQGPYGYTF	TGTGCCAGCAGCTTCGTACAGGGTCCCTATGGCTACACCTTC
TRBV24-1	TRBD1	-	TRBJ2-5	CATSAKGAGAKTQYF	TGTGCCACCAGTGCCAAGGGGGCAGGCGCGAAGACCCAGTACTTC
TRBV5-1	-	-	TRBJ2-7	CASLGQPGEQYF	TGCGCCAGCCTTGGACAGCCAGGCGAGCAGTACTTC
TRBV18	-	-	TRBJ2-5	CASSPSIQLETQYF	TGTGCCAGCTCACCTTCCATCCAACTAGAGACCCAGTACTTC
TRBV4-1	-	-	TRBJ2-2	CASSQEARQQRNTGELFF	TGCGCCAGCAGCCAAGAGGCACGACAACAGAGGAACACCGGGGAGCTGTTTTTT
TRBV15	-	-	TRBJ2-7	CATSRGGRTYEQYF	TGTGCCACCAGCAGAGGGGGGCGCACTTACGAGCAGTACTTC
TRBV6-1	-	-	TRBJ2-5	CASSEIGETQYF	TGTGCCAGCAGTGAAATCGGAGAGACCCAGTACTTC
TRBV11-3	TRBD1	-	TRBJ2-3	CASSPGTGGTDTQYF	TGTGCCAGCAGCCCCGGGACAGGGGGAACAGATACGCAGTATTTT
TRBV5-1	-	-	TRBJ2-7	CASSSGEQYF	TGCGCCAGCAGCTCGGGAGAGCAGTACTTC
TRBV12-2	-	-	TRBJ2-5	CASRTHRAETQYF	TGTGCAAGTCGCACTCACAGGGCGGAGACCCAGTACTTC
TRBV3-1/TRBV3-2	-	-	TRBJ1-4	CASSQEVTAPGGGNEKLFF	TGTGCCAGCAGCCAAGAAGTGACAGCGCCCGGGGGTGGTAATGAAAAACTGTTTTTT
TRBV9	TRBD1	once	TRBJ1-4	CASSVGGGQGNEKLFF	TGTGCCAGCAGCGTAGGAGGGGGACAGGGTAATGAAAAACTGTTTTTT
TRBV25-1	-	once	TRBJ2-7	CASSTREEQYF	TGTGCCAGCAGTACCCGGGAGGAGCAGTACTTC
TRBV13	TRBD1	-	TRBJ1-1	CASSFGQVNTEAFF	TGTGCCAGCAGCTTTGGACAGGTGAACACTGAAGCTTTCTTT
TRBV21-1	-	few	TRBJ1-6	CASSNAESSYNSPLHF	TGTGCCAGCAGCAATGCGGAAAGCTCCTATAATTCACCCCTCCACTTT
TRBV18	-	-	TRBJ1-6	CASSLQGPNSPLHF	TGTGCCAGCTCCCTACAGGGACCTAATTCACCCCTCCACTTT
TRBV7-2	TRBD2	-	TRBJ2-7	CASSPRGGSGGALEQYF	TGTGCCAGCAGCCCCAGAGGGGGTAGCGGGGGGGCCTTAGAGCAGTACTTC
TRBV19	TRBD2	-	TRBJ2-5	CASSRTSGGAGETQYF	TGTGCCAGTAGCAGGACTAGCGGGGGGGCGGGAGAGACCCAGTACTTC
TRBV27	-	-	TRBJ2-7	CASSVRGIAYEQYF	TGTGCCAGCAGCGTAAGGGGGATCGCCTACGAGCAGTACTTC
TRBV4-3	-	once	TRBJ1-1	CASSQDGAFRTEAFF	TGCGCCAGCAGCCAAGATGGGGCCTTTAGGACTGAAGCTTTCTTT
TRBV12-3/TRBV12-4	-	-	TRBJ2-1	CASSPDSNNEQFF	TGTGCCAGCAGCCCGGACAGCAACAATGAGCAGTTCTTC
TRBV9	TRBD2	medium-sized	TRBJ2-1	CASSASLTSGTNEQFF	TGTGCCAGCAGCGCCTCTTTGACTAGCGGGACAAATGAGCAGTTCTTC
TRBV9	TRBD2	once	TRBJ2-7	CASSASGRSYEQYF	TGTGCCAGCAGCGCCAGCGGGAGGTCCTACGAGCAGTACTTC
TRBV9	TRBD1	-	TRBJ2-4	CASSPAPPGQGRDIQYF	TGTGCCAGCAGCCCCGCTCCACCGGGACAGGGTCGAGACATTCAGTACTTC
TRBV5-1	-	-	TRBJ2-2	CASSPMLNTGELFF	TGCGCCAGCAGTCCAATGTTGAACACCGGGGAGCTGTTTTTT
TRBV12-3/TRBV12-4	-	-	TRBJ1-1	CASSLREESFF	TGTGCCAGCAGTTTGAGGGAAGAGAGCTTCTTT
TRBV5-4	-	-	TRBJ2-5	CASSGLGDRGGETQYF	TGTGCCAGCAGCGGGCTAGGGGATAGGGGAGGAGAGACCCAGTACTTC
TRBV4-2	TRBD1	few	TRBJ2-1	CASSQAAGGYWQFF	TGTGCCAGCAGCCAAGCAGCAGGGGGATATTGGCAGTTCTTC
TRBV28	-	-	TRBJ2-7	CASSQIVTRTPEQYF	TGTGCCAGCAGTCAAATCGTGACTAGGACACCCGAGCAGTACTTC
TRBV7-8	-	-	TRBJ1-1	CASSLDSIEAFF	TGTGCCAGCAGCTTAGACTCCATTGAAGCTTTCTTT
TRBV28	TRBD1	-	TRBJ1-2	CASISPGAGGRIGGYTF	TGTGCCAGCATATCCCCCGGGGCAGGGGGCCGTATCGGTGGCTACACCTTC
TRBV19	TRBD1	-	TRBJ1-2	CASSAPGQALYGYTF	TGTGCCAGTAGTGCGCCGGGACAGGCCCTCTATGGCTACACCTTC
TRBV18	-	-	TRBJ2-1	CASSHRVNEQFF	TGTGCCAGCTCACACAGGGTGAATGAGCAGTTCTTC